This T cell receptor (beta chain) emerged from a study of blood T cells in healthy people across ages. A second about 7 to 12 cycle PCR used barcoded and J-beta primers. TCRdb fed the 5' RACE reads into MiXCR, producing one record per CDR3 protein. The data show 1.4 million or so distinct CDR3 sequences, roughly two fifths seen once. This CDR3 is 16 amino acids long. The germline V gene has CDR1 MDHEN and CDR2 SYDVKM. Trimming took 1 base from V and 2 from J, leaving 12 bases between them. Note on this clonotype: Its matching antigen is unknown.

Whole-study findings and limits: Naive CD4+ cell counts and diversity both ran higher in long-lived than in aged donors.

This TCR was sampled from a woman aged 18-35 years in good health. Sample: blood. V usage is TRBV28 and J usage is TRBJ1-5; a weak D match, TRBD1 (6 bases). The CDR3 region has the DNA TGTGCCAGCAGTTTATCGGGGGCCGGCCGCAATCAGCCCCAGCATTTT. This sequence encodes CASSLSGAGRNQPQHF.